This T cell receptor (beta chain) appears in the sequencing data of a study of shared clonotypes between healthy human individuals. The protocol was immunoSEQ multiplex PCR, while the TCRdb copy is restricted to in-frame clones and leaves out a portion. The table lists roughly 380,000 clones, 90% to 98% of them singletons, with around 0.29% in the top ten. In the case of this clone: Its target is not known.

Study-level results: The represented genetic and exposure-history diversity was limited by the small number of donors. Between a handful of donors, naive CD4 clonotypes were shared at a level of about 5%.

Germline lookup yields CDR1 MDHEN and CDR2 SYDVKM. The CDR3 is 20 residues long. Between the trimmed V and J ends, which lost 2 bases and 5 bases, there was a span of 30 bases. Sequenced sample: memory CD8+ T cells sorted from blood. Stated subset: CD45RO+ cells pooled with CCR7-negative TemRA cells. The sequence was collected from a man aged 30-40 years in good health. The genes are TRBV28 and TRBJ1-2; TRBD1 is a possible D gene (6 bases). CDR3 loop: CASSLRKGVGRQVLNYGYTF. The CDR3 DNA reads as TGTGCCAGCAGTTTAAGGAAAGGGGTTGGTCGACAGGTCCTGAATTATGGCTACACCTTC.